This T cell receptor (beta chain) derives from a study of shared clonotypes between healthy human individuals (dated by TCRdb to the early 2020s). For the study in its entirety: Three men and a couple of women, aged 18 to 49 years, made up the cohort. For each donor, CD4 naive and CD4 memory were each given three plates, CD8 naive was given two plates, and CD8 memory was given one plate. To estimate repertoire size and how much clonotypes are shared between individuals, the study performed deep sequencing of blood TCR repertoires from about five healthy adults. To increase sequencing depth and limit assay-specific biases, different laboratories used diverse techniques to prepare libraries and sequence TCR repertoires. Leukapheresis yielded between about 0.9 and 9.5 billion PBMCs per donor. What the research found in general, with its limitations: Sampling was restricted to blood, and TCR repertoires in tissues likely differ from the TCR repertoires found in blood. Based on pairwise subsampling, the degree of clonotype sharing among donors was expected to be affected by sequencing depth. When four donors were compared, the shared fraction of clonotypes was about 5% for naive CD4, approximately 3.5% for naive CD8, more than 2% for memory CD4, and less than 0.5% for memory CD8. Naive subsets generally had larger estimated clonotype richness than memory subsets. The genetic and exposure-history diversity represented was limited by the small number of donors. Higher generation probabilities were observed for clonotypes shared by all four sorted-subset donors than for non-shared clonotypes. Even with the large sequencing depth, rarefaction of the sorted-subset datasets indicated that sequencing was incomplete.

The donors were healthy, HIV-negative adults who had no recently reported acute infections or vaccinations. Only Caucasian adults living in Nashville, Tennessee, USA were represented among the donors. CD4+ T cells were enriched through magnetic negative selection, after which naive cells were positively selected on CD45RA and the remaining negative fraction served as the memory subset. After blood collection by leukapheresis, PBMCs were isolated using Ficoll-Histopaque density gradient centrifugation and then cryopreserved in the vapor phase of liquid nitrogen. Analytical flow cytometry was used to check the purity and quantity of each magnetically sorted T cell population. From each sorted fraction, genomic DNA was isolated and quantified by UV absorbance on a Nanodrop 2000c. Using the deep immunoSEQ assay, multiplex PCR amplified TCR CDR3 regions from genomic DNA. Extracted genomic DNA from each cell subset was spread evenly across all wells of several immunoSEQ 96-well plates, with each plate serving as a replicate. For sorted subsets, roughly 200 ng of genomic DNA, equivalent to roughly 33,000 T cell genomes, went into each replicate PCR. The purified libraries were quantified using a Qubit 3.0 fluorometer, sized with a Bioanalyzer 2100, and then quantified again using the KAPA Library Quantification kit. Every immunoSEQ 96-well plate was sequenced on a dedicated single-read 150-cycle Illumina NextSeq 550 flow cell. Per the authors' processing: Because only junctional sequences without quality scores were contained in the immunoSEQ output, filtering matching that applied to full-length reads could not be performed. Sequences were annotated with PyIR, a Python wrapper for IgBLAST v1.9, using IMGT germline references to assign V/J genes and CDR3. Reads with weak V/J assignments (E-value above 1e-6), missing CDR3, stop codons, out-of-frame junctions, or ambiguous translated residues were removed. V3J clonotypes were defined as sequences sharing an identical inferred V gene, J gene, and CDR3 amino acid sequence. Percentage overlap between repertoires was calculated by dividing the number of shared unique clonotypes by the size of the smaller repertoire. Richness of each repertoire was evaluated using RTK rarefaction, the Chao1 estimator, and Recon v2.1 estimates of unobserved clonotypes. For all TCRbeta clonotypes obtained by the gDNA method from a few donors, generation probabilities were computed with OLGA. TCRdb carries this immuneACCESS record with in-frame sequences only. Its versions omit some clonotypes, under half of them owing to an unresolved V gene in the studies checked, with the rest unexplained. V, J and clone size derive from that table, while D and trimming were established from the DNA sequence. Across this sample there are about 1.5 million clones, with nearly 99% seen only once. The ten largest account for 0.4% to 0.45% of the sample.

A word on this clone: The antigen this receptor binds is unknown. A read error may produce the germline difference seen at one junction end.

Input material: naive CD4+ T cells sorted from blood. The label giving this sample's cell subset or site can be read as: CD45RA+ positively selected. The TCR comes from a young man in good health.

The sequenced DNA is TGTGCTAGCAGCGGACTGGCGGGGGCAGAGACCCAGTACTTC. This sequence encodes CASSGLAGAETQYF. In this chain, TRBV7-7 is recombined with TRBJ2-5; 7 matching bases give a weak D call of TRBD2. CDR1 and CDR2 (SSHAT, FNYEAQ) derive from the germline V gene (reference sequence). From the cysteine through the phenylalanine, the CDR3 covers 14 amino acids. Only the CDR3 DNA stays, 42 bases, in frame from base 1.